This T cell receptor (beta chain) originates from a study of T cell repertoires in cytomegalovirus infection. Turning to the study itself: It can be stated that public TCR beta signatures indicated CMV infection as well as a matching HLA type.

In TCRdb, the reads were re-called with MiXCR into one record per CDR3 protein. Of around 71,000 distinct CDR3 sequences in the sample, more than 20% were seen once. A word on this clonotype: Its antigen remains unidentified.

Germline-derived CDR1 and CDR2 are SEHNR and FQNEAQ (reference sequence). After removal of 5 bases from V and 1 base from J, the junction contained 4 bases not matched to a gene. This CDR3 contains 15 residues. The sequence came from a human donor in good health (CMV status not recorded). Some clones in this sample may be carry-over from other donors' samples. The sample in question was CD8+ T cells from cultured PBMCs, obtained from culture after CMV antigen stimulation. The chain couples TRBV7-9 to TRBJ2-1; TRBD1 matches 8 bases. The CDR3 region is CASSPGQGSYNEQFF. The CDR3, as DNA: TGTGCCAGCAGCCCTGGACAGGGATCCTACAATGAGCAGTTCTTC.